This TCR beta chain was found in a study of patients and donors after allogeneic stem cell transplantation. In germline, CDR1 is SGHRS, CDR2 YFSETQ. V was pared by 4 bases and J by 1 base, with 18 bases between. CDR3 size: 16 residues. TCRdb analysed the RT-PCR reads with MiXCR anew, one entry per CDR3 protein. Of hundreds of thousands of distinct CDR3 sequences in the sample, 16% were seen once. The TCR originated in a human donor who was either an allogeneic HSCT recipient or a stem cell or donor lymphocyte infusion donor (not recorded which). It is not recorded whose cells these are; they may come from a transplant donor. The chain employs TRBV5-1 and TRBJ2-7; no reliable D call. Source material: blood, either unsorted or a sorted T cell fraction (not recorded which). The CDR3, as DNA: TGCGCCAGCAGCAACCCCCCGGGCGACCCTTCCTACGAGCAGTACTTC. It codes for CASSNPPGDPSYEQYF.